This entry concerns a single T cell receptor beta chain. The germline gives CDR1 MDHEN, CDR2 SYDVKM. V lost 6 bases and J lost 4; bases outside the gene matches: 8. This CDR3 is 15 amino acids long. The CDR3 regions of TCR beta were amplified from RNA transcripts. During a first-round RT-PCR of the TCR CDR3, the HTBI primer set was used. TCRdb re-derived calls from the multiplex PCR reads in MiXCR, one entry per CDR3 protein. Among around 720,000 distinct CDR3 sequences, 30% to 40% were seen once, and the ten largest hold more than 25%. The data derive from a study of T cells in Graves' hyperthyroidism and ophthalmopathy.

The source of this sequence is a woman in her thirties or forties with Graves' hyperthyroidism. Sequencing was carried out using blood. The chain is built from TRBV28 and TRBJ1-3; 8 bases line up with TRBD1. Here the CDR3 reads CASSRKTGEGNTIYF. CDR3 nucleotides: TGTGCCAGCAGCAGAAAGACAGGGGAGGGAAACACCATATATTTT.